This TCR beta chain was observed in a study of T-cell reconstitution after alpha-beta-depleted transplantation in children. The CDR3 has 13 residues. The germline V and J ends were trimmed by 4 bases and 1 base, with 8 bases remaining between them. Germline loops: CDR1 SGHRS, CDR2 YFSETQ. A library of TCRbeta sequences, prepared with unique molecular identifiers, was generated. One entry per CDR3 protein results from TCRdb running MiXCR on the PCR reads. There are 500,000 to 600,000 distinct CDR3 sequences in the sample; roughly 30% occur only once, and 35% to 40% lies in the top ten. This clonotype was counted only a few times. The antigen remains undetermined. Overall study findings and caveats: T-cell numbers and diversity, one year after transplant, stemmed largely from T cells that were newly produced. Surviving recipient T cells and thymic progenitors produced the high day-60 TCRbeta diversity seen in some patients.

The source is a boy in the first two years of life with Wiskott-Aldrich syndrome, due to receive a stem cell transplant. The source was PBMCs, collected before TCRalphabeta/CD19-depleted stem cell transplant. This sequence joins TRBV5-1 and TRBJ2-5; D possibly uses TRBD1 or TRBD2 (5 bases each). In DNA form, the CDR3 reads TGCGCCAGCAGCGTCGGGACCCAAGAGACCCAGTACTTC. Its protein product is CASSVGTQETQYF.